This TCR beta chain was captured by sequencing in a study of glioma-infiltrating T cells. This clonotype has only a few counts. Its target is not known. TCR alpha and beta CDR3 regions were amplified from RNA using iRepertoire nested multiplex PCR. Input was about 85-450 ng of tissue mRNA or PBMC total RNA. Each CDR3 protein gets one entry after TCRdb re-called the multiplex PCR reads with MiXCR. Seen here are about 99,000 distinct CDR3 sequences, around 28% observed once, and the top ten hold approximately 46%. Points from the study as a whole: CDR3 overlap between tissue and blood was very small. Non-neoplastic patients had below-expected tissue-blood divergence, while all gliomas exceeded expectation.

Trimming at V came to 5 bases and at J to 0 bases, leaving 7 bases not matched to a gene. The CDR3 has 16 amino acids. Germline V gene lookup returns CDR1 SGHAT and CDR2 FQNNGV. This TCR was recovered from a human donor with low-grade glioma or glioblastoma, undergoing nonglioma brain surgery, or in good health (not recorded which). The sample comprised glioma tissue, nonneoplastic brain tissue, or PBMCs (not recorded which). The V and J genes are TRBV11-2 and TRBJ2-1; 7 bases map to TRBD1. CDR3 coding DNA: TGTGCCAGCAGCATTACGACAGGGAGCTCCTACAATGAGCAGTTCTTC. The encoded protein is CASSITTGSSYNEQFF.